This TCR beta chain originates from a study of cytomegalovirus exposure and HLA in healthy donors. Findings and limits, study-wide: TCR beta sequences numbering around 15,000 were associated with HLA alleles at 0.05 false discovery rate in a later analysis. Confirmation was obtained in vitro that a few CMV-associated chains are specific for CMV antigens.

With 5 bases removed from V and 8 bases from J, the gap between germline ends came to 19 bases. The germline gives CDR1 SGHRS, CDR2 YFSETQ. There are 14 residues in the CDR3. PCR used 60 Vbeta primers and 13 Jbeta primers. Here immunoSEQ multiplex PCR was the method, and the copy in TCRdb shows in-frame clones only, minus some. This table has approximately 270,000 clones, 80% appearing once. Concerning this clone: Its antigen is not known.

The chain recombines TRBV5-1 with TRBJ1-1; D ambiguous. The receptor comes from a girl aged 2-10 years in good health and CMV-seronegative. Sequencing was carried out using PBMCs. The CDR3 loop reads CASSRRRAAEEAFF. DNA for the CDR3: TGCGCCAGCAGTCGCCGGAGAGCAGCTGAGGAAGCTTTCTTT.